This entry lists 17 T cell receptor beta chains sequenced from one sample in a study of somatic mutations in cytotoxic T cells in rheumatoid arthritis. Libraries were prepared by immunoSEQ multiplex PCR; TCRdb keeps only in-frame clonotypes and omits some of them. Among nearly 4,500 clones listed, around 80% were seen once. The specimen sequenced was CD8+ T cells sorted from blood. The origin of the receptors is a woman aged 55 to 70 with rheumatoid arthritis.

CDR3 coding DNA: TGCGCCAGCAGCCTGACTAGCGGGGGGGCCCCCTACAATGAGCAGTTCTTC. It yields the protein CASSLTSGGAPYNEQFF. V gene TRBV5-1 combines with J gene TRBJ2-1, with TRBD2 identical over 14 bases. CDR1 SGHRS and CDR2 YFSETQ come from the germline V gene. This CDR3 spans 17 amino acids. J was trimmed by 2 bases and V by 4 bases; bases with no gene match: 5.

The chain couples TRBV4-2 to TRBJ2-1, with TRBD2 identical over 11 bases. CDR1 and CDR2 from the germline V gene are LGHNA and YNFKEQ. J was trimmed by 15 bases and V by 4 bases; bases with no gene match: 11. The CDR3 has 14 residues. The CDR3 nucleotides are TGTGCCAGCAGCCCACTAGCGGGGGTTTCGGGATGGTTCTTC. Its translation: CASSPLAGVSGWFF.

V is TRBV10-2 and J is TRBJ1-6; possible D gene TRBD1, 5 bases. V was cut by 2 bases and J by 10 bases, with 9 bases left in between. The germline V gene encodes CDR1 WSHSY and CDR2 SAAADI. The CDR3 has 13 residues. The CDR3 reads CASSEPRQSPLHF. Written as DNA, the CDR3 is TGCGCCAGCAGTGAGCCGAGACAGTCACCCCTCCACTTT.

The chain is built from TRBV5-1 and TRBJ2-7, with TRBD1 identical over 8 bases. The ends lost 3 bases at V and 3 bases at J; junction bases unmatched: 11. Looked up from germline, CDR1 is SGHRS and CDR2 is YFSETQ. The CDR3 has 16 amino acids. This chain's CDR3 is CASSSLPDREVYEQYF. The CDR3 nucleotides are TGCGCCAGCAGCTCATTACCGGACAGGGAAGTCTACGAGCAGTACTTC.

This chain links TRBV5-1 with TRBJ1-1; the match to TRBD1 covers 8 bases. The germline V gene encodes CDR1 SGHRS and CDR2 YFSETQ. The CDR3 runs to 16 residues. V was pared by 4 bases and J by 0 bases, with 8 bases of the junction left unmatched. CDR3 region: CASSGGQERVNTEAFF. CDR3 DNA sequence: TGCGCCAGCAGCGGGGGACAGGAGCGGGTGAACACTGAAGCTTTCTTT.

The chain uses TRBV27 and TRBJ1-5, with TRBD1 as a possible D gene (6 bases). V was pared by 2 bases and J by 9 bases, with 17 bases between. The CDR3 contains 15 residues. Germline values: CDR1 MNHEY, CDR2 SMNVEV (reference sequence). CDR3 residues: CASSLGGRGGLPQHF. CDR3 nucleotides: TGTGCCAGCAGTTTAGGTGGCAGGGGTGGTTTGCCCCAGCATTTT.

The CDR3 here is CASSLGNPGELFF. The CDR3 DNA is TGTGCCAGCAGCTTGGGCAATCCCGGGGAGCTGTTTTTT. The chain is built from TRBV7-2 and TRBJ2-2; D ambiguous. Trimming left V 3 bases short and J 6 bases short, with 8 bases between. The CDR3 spans 13 residues. Germline loops: CDR1 SGHTA, CDR2 FQGNSA.

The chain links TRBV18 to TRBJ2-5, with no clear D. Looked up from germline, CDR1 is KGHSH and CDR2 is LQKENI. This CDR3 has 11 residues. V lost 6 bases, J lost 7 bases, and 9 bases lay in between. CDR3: CASSPSGTQYF. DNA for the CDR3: TGTGCCAGCTCGCCATCGGGGACCCAGTACTTC.

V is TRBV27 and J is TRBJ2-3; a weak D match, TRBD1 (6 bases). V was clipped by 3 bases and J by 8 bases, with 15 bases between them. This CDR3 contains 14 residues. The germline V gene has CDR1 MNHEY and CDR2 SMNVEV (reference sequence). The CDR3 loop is CASSLSQGSGTQYF. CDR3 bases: TGTGCCAGCAGTTTGAGTCAGGGGAGTGGTACGCAGTATTTT.

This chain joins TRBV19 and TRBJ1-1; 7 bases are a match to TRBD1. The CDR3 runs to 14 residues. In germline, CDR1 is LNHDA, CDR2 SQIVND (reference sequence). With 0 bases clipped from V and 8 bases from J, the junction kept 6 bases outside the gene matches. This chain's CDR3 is CASSIDLEDREAFF. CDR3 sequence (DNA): TGTGCCAGTAGTATAGATCTCGAGGACAGGGAAGCTTTCTTT.

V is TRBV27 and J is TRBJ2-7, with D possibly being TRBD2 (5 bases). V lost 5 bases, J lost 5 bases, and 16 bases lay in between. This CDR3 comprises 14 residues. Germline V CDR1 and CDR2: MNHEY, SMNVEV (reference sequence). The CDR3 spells CASSALGGWHEQYF. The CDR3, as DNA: TGTGCCAGCAGTGCCTTGGGCGGGTGGCACGAGCAGTACTTC.

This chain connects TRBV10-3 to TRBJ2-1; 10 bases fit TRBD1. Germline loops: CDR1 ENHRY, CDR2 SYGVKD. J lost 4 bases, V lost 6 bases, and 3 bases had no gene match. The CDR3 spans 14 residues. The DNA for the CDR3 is TGTGCCATCAGGGGACAGGGGCCATACAATGAGCAGTTCTTC. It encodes CAIRGQGPYNEQFF.

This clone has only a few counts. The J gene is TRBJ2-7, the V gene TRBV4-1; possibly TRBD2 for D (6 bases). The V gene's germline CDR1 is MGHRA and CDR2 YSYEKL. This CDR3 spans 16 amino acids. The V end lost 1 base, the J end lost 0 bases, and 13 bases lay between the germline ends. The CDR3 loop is CASSQVAVADSYEQYF. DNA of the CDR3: TGCGCCAGCAGCCAAGTCGCGGTAGCGGACTCCTACGAGCAGTACTTC.

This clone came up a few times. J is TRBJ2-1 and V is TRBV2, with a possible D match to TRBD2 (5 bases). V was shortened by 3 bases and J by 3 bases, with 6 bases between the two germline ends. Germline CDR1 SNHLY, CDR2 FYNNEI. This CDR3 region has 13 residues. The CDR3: CASSEGVYNEQFF. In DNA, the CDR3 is TGTGCCAGCAGTGAGGGAGTCTACAATGAGCAGTTCTTC.

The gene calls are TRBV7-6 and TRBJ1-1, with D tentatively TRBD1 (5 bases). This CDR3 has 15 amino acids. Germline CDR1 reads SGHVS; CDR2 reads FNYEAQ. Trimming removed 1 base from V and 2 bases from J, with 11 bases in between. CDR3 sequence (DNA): TGTGCCAGCAGCTTAGGTGGGCAGGGTAACACTGAAGCTTTCTTT. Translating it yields CASSLGGQGNTEAFF.

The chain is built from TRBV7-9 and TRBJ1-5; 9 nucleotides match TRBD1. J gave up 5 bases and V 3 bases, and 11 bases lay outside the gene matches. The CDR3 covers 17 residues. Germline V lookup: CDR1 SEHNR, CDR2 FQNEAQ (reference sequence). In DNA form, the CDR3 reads TGTGCCAGCAGCTTCGACTCCGGGACAGGGTATTATCAGCCCCAGCATTTT. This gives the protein CASSFDSGTGYYQPQHF.

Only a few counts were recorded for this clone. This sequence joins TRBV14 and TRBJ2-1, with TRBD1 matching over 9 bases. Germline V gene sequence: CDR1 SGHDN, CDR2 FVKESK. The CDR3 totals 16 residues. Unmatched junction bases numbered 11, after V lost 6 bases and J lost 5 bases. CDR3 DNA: TGTGCCAGCAGTGAGATTCCGGGACAGGGTGACAATGAGCAGTTCTTC. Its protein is CASSEIPGQGDNEQFF.